This TCR beta chain was sequenced during a study of T-cell reconstitution after alpha-beta-depleted transplantation in children. Overall study findings and caveats: Several hundred graft clones that had expanded were reportedly the source of alpha-beta T cells about two months after transplant.

The CDR3 has 14 amino acids. In germline, CDR1 is SEHNR, CDR2 FQNEAQ (reference sequence). V was cut by 3 bases and J by 2 bases, with 8 bases left in between. This sample's TCRbeta library carried unique molecular identifier barcodes. TCRdb re-called the PCR reads with MiXCR, one entry per CDR3 protein. This sample has approximately 110,000 distinct CDR3 sequences; about 9.3% occur once, and the top ten carry less than 45%. This clonotype was seen many times. As yet, its antigen is unknown. The V and J genes are TRBV7-9 and TRBJ1-5; no firm D call. The receptor comes from a boy aged 2 to 9 with acute lymphoblastic leukemia, due to receive a stem cell transplant. The material sequenced was PBMCs, taken before TCRalphabeta/CD19-depleted stem cell transplant. CDR3 nucleotide sequence: TGTGCCAGCAGCTTGGCCCCTGGCAATCAGCCCCAGCATTTT. As protein: CASSLAPGNQPQHF.